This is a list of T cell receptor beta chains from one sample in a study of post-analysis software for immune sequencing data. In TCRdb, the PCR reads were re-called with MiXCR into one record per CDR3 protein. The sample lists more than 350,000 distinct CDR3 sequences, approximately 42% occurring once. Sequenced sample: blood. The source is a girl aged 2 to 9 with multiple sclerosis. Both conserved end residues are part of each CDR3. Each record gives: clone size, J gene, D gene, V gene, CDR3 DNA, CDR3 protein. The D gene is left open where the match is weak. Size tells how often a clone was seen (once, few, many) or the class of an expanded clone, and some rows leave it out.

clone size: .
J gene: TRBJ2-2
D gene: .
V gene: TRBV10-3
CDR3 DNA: TGTGCCATCAGTGAGTCAGGACTGGTCGGGGAGCTGTTTTTT
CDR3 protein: CAISESGLVGELFF

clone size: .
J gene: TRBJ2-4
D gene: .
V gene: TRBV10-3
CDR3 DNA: TGTGCCATCAACCCGATCCTTCGCGGGGCCAAAAACATTCAGTACTTC
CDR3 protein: CAINPILRGAKNIQYF

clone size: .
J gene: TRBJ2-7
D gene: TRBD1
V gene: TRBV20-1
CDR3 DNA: TGCAGTGCCCAAGCCGACAGGGGGCTCGGCGAGCAGTACTTC
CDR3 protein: CSAQADRGLGEQYF

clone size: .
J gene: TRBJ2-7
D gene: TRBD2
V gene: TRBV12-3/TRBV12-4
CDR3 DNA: TGTGCCAGCAGTCCCCTCCTACCGGGACTAGTCCCCTACGAGCAGTACTTC
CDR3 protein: CASSPLLPGLVPYEQYF

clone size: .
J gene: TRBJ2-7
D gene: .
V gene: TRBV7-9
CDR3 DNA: TGTGCCAGCAGCTTAGCCGGGCTTACCTACGAGCAGTACTTC
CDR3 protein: CASSLAGLTYEQYF

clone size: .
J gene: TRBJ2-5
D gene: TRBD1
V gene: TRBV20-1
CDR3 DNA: TGCAGTGCTAGAGATCCCGGGACAGGGCAAGAGACCCAGTACTTC
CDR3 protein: CSARDPGTGQETQYF

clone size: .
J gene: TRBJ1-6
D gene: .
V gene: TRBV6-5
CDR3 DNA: TGTGCCAGCAGTTACTCCACTCAGGGTGTAAGGTCACCCCCCCACTTT
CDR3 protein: CASSYSTQGVRSPPHF

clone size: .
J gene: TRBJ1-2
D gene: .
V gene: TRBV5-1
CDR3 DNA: TGCGCCAGCAGCTTGGTAGCCAGTTCTGACTATGGCTACACCTTC
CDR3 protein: CASSLVASSDYGYTF

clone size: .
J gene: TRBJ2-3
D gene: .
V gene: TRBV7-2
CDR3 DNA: TGTGCCAGCAGCTTTAGGAGGGGCGTGAGCACAGATACGCAGTATTTT
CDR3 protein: CASSFRRGVSTDTQYF

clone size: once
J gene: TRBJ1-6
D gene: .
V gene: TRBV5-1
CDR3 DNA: TGCGCCAGCAGCTTGGCAGGCCAGGACTCCTATAATTCACCCCTCCACTTT
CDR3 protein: CASSLAGQDSYNSPLHF

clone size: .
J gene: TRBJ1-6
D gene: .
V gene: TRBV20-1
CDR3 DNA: TGCAGTGCGGCCCAGGGACTTAATTCACCCCTCCACTTT
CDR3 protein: CSAAQGLNSPLHF

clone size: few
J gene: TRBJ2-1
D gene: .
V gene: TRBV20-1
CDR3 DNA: TGCAGTGCTAGCTCCGGGCCGCAGTTCTTC
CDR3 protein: CSASSGPQFF

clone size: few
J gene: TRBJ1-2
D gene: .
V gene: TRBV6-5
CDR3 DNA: TGTGCCAGCAGTTATTCGCGCCCGAAAGTTGCAACTAACTATGGCTACACCTTC
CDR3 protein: CASSYSRPKVATNYGYTF

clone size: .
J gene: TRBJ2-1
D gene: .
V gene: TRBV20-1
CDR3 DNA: TGCAGTGCTAGAGGGGGGGACGGCCGGACCAACGGGAATGAGCAGTTCTTC
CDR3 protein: CSARGGDGRTNGNEQFF

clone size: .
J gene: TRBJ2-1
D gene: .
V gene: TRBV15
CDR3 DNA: TGTGCCACCAGCAGAGCCATATGGGGAAACAATGAGCAGTTCTTC
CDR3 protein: CATSRAIWGNNEQFF

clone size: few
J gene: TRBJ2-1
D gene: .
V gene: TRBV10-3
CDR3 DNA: TGTGCCATCAGTGAGTCGAGTCTAGCTCACAATGAGCAGTTCTTC
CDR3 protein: CAISESSLAHNEQFF

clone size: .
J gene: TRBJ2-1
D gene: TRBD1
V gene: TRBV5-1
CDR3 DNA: TGCGCCAGCAGCTGGGAGGGACAGGGGTGGAATGAGCAGTTCTTC
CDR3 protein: CASSWEGQGWNEQFF

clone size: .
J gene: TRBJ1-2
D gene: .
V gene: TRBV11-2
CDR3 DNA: TGTGCCAGCAGCCGAGGGCGGTACAGGGATAACTATGGCTACACCTTC
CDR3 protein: CASSRGRYRDNYGYTF

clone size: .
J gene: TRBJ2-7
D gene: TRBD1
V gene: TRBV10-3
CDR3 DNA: TGTGCCATCAGTGAGAGGGGACAGTACGAGCAGTACTTC
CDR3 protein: CAISERGQYEQYF

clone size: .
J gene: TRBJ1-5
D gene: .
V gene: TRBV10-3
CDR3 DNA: TGTGCCATCAGCGATCAGACCCCAGACCTTGGCCAGCCCCAGCATTTT
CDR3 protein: CAISDQTPDLGQPQHF

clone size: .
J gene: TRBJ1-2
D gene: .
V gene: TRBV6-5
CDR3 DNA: TGTGCCAGCACTACTAACCGGAACTATGGCTACACCTTC
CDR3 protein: CASTTNRNYGYTF

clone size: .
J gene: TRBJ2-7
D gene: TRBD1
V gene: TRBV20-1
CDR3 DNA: TGCAGTGCTAGCCTAGCCGGGACAGTGGCCTACGAGCAGTACTTC
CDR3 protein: CSASLAGTVAYEQYF